These 30 T cell receptor beta chains originate from one sample sequenced in a study of T cells in Graves' hyperthyroidism and ophthalmopathy. Using RNA transcripts as the source, TCR beta CDR3 regions were amplified. A set of HTBI primers served as the primers for a first-round RT-PCR of the TCR CDR3. One entry per CDR3 protein, called by TCRdb with MiXCR from the multiplex PCR reads. The repertoire has roughly 720,000 distinct CDR3 sequences, 17% of them found once; the top ten carry roughly 15%. Input material: blood. The receptors shown here come from a man over 45 with Graves' hyperthyroidism.

V usage is TRBV14 and J usage is TRBJ2-6; D gene ambiguous. The V gene's germline CDR1 is SGHDN and CDR2 FVKESK. CDR3 length equals 15 residues. Trimming removed 0 bases at V and 5 bases at J, with 8 bases between. The CDR3 DNA reads TGTGCCAGCAGCCAAGACGGGCTCTGGGCCAACGTCCTGACTTTC. Translating gives CASSQDGLWANVLTF.

This clonotype appeared a few times. One end of the junction is discordant with germline, which a read error may explain. The V and J genes are TRBV18 and TRBJ1-2; 11 bases map to TRBD1. The CDR3 length is 16 residues. CDR1 and CDR2 from the germline V gene are KGHSH and LQKENI. The CDR3 is CVSSPGQGASNYGYTF. For the CDR3, the DNA is TGTGTCAGCTCACCTGGACAGGGGGCATCTAACTATGGCTACACCTTC.

In regard to this clonotype: A read error is likely, as this CDR3 ends without the conserved phenylalanine or tryptophan. The V gene is TRBV7-9, the J gene TRBJ1-5, with TRBD1 matching over 7 bases. The V segment lost 5 bases and the J segment 4 bases; nucleotides outside the gene matches: 11. CDR3 length: 16 residues. Germline V gene sequence: CDR1 SEHNR, CDR2 FQNEAQ (reference sequence). CDR3 coding DNA: TGTGCCAGCAGCCAAGGGGGCTCGCACGTTAATCAGCCCCAGCATTTA. This codes for CASSQGGSHVNQPQHL.

The chain has TRBV30 and TRBJ1-6; D ambiguous. CDR3 size: 12 residues. The V gene lost 3 bases and the J gene lost 6 bases, with 6 bases spanning the gap. The germline V gene has CDR1 GTSNPN and CDR2 SVGIG (reference sequence). CDR3 sequence reads: CAWSYSNSPLHF. In nucleotides, the CDR3 is TGTGCCTGGAGCTACTCTAATTCACCCCTCCACTTT.

This clonotype was observed a few times. The rearrangement links TRBV29-1 to TRBJ1-1; unclear D gene. The germline V and J ends were trimmed by 3 bases and 1 base, with 6 bases remaining between them. Germline CDR1 SQVTM, CDR2 ANQGSEA. The CDR3 length is 12 residues. CDR3 region: CSVDIGNTEAFF. The CDR3 bases are TGCAGCGTTGATATCGGGAACACTGAAGCTTTCTTT.

This clonotype came up a few times. The chain couples TRBV28 to TRBJ2-7; D is unresolved. The germline V gene encodes CDR1 MDHEN and CDR2 SYDVKM. V lost 3 bases, J lost 2 bases, and 5 bases lay in between. This CDR3 is 12 amino acids long. The CDR3 here is CASSFQAYEQYF. The CDR3 DNA reads as TGTGCCAGCAGTTTCCAGGCCTACGAGCAGTACTTC. The entire variable domain, with the rest obtained from reference TRBV28 and TRBJ2-7, is as follows: DVKVTQSSRYLVKRTGEKVFLECVQDMDHENMFWYRQDPGLGLRLIYFSYDVKMKEKGDIPEGYSVSREKKERFSLILESASTNQTSMYLCASSFQAYEQYFGPGTRLTVT.

In its sample, this clonotype was seen many times. The chain employs TRBV7-8 and TRBJ1-6; 10 nucleotides agree with TRBD1. Germline CDR1 SGHVS, CDR2 FQNEAQ. V was pared by 3 bases and J by 7 bases, with 3 bases of the junction left unmatched. This CDR3 spans 15 amino acids. The CDR3 loop reads CASSLTGGENSPLHF. DNA for the CDR3: TGTGCCAGCAGCTTGACAGGGGGCGAAAATTCACCCCTCCACTTT.

The chain combines TRBV13 with TRBJ2-1; D possibly corresponds to TRBD1 (7 bases). V lost 4 bases and J 4 bases, leaving 14 bases between the germline ends. The CDR3 has 15 amino acids. Per the germline V gene, CDR1 is PRHDT and CDR2 is FYEKMQ (reference sequence). The CDR3 loop is CASSWGDRGYNEQFF. The CDR3 DNA sequence: TGTGCCAGCAGCTGGGGGGACAGAGGATACAATGAGCAGTTCTTC.

The table lists this clonotype with many counts. The chain combines TRBV28 with TRBJ1-5, with D possibly TRBD1 on 6 matching bases. The V gene lost 3 bases and the J gene lost 9 bases, with 15 bases spanning the gap. Looked up from germline, CDR1 is MDHEN and CDR2 is SYDVKM. The CDR3 has 14 residues. CDR3 in DNA: TGTGCCAGCAGTTTGGACAGCTCGGAACGGCCCCAGCATTTT. Its protein product is CASSLDSSERPQHF.

On this clonotype: This may be a read error: a much more frequent sequence differs by one nucleotide. The CDR3 loop is CASSPVTSGSANEQFF. CDR3 coding DNA: TGCGCCAGCAGCCCCGTGACTAGCGGGAGTGCCAATGAGCAGTTCTTC. The rearrangement uses TRBV5-1 and TRBJ2-1; 12 nucleotides match TRBD2. Germline CDR1 is SGHRS and CDR2 is YFSETQ. With V trimmed by 4 bases and J by 6 bases, 8 bases remained unmatched. CDR3 length equals 16 residues. The full variable domain, in which reference TRBV5-1 and TRBJ2-1 provide the parts outside the CDR3, is KAGVTQTPRYLIKTRGQQVTLSCSPISGHRSVSWYQQTPGQGLQFLFEYFSETQRNKGNFPGRFSGRQFSNSRSEMNVSTLELGDSALYLCASSPVTSGSANEQFFGPGTRLTVL.

The table lists this clonotype with a few counts. The CDR3 coding sequence is TGTGCCAGCAGCGTATGGGGACTAGCGGGAGAGCGGGAAGAGACCCAGTACTTC. Its translation is CASSVWGLAGEREETQYF. This chain connects TRBV9 to TRBJ2-5, with TRBD2 matching over 14 bases. The germline gives CDR1 SGDLS, CDR2 YYNGEE. V gave up 1 base and J gave up 3 bases; unmatched junction bases: 8. The CDR3 has 18 amino acids.

This clonotype was detected ten times or more. The rearrangement joins TRBV12-3 or TRBV12-4 to TRBJ1-5; tentative D call: TRBD1 (6 bases). CDR3 size: 15 residues. V was shortened by 7 bases and J by 7 bases, with 20 bases between the two germline ends. The CDR3, as DNA: TGTGCCAGCACTCCCGAGGTAGGGGGAGCCCAGCCCCAGCATTTT. It yields the protein CASTPEVGGAQPQHF.

This clonotype was found many times. V is TRBV7-3 and J is TRBJ2-1; TRBD2 matches at 12 bases. CDR3 size: 15 residues. Germline CDR1 reads SGHTA; CDR2 reads FQGTGA. Trimming at V came to 6 bases and at J to 12 bases, leaving 12 bases not matched to a gene. Here the CDR3 DNA reads TGTGCCAGCAGGCCCGCTAGCGGGAGGGCCCTTAGGCAGTTCTTC. It yields the protein CASRPASGRALRQFF.

This clonotype was found many times. The V gene is TRBV3-1, the J gene TRBJ2-7; D not resolved. This CDR3 has 14 amino acids. V lost 1 base and J lost 1, with 8 bases in between. Germline CDR1 reads LGHDT; CDR2 reads YNNKEL (reference sequence). The CDR3, as DNA: TGTGCCAGCAGCCAAGTAGGTACATCCTACGAGCAGTACTTC. This translates into CASSQVGTSYEQYF.

This chain uses TRBV27 with TRBJ2-7, with 9 bases identical to TRBD2. The CDR3 is 18 residues long. Unmatched junction bases numbered 14, after V lost 5 bases and J lost 0 bases. CDR1 is MNHEY, CDR2 SMNVEV, per germline (reference sequence). The CDR3 reads CASSTAPPYSGSSYEQYF. The CDR3 bases are TGTGCCAGCAGTACCGCGCCCCCGTATAGCGGGAGCTCCTACGAGCAGTACTTC.

This clonotype was observed a handful of times. The chain combines TRBV10-2 with TRBJ2-3; 9 bases match TRBD2. The CDR3 length is 15 residues. V lost 4 bases and J lost 4; bases outside the gene matches: 6. In germline, CDR1 is WSHSY, CDR2 SAAADI. In nucleotides, the CDR3 is TGCGCCAGCAGTGTGGCGGGAGGGCCCCCAGATACGCAGTATTTT. Translating it yields CASSVAGGPPDTQYF.

Many counts were recorded for this clonotype. The chain has TRBV6-2 or TRBV6-3 and TRBJ2-7; TRBD2 aligns across 10 bases. CDR1 MNHEY and CDR2 SVGEGT come from the germline V gene. The CDR3 spans 14 residues. Losses at the gene ends were 5 bases for V and 3 bases for J; bases not matched to a gene: 4. This chain's CDR3 is CASSPGTSDYEQYF. The CDR3 DNA reads TGTGCCAGCAGTCCCGGGACTAGCGACTACGAGCAGTACTTC.

This chain connects TRBV20-1 to TRBJ2-7; D uncertain. CDR1 and CDR2 (germline): DFQATT, SNEGSKA (reference sequence). Trimming took off 5 bases at V and 3 bases at J, with 8 bases between the two ends. This CDR3 is 11 amino acids long. In DNA, the CDR3 is TGCAGTGCTCAGGACGGCTACGAGCAGTACTTC. Amino acid sequence: CSAQDGYEQYF.

V and J are TRBV6-2 or TRBV6-3 and TRBJ2-1; TRBD1 is a possible D gene (6 bases). Trimming left V 6 bases short and J 6 bases short, with 15 bases between. This CDR3 region has 14 residues. Germline CDR1 MNHEY, CDR2 SVGEGT. CDR3 nucleotide sequence: TGTGCCAGCAGACCCTGGACAGCATCCAATGAGCAGTTCTTC. It encodes CASRPWTASNEQFF.

This clonotype was detected many times. V usage is TRBV27 and J usage is TRBJ2-2; D might be TRBD1 or TRBD2, each matching 5 bases. Germline V CDR1 and CDR2: MNHEY, SMNVEV (reference sequence). The CDR3 covers 15 residues. V shed 1 base and J shed 4 bases, with 10 bases lying between them. The DNA of the CDR3 is TGTGCCAGCAGTTTATTATCCGGGACCACCGGGGAGCTGTTTTTT. This translates into CASSLLSGTTGELFF.

This clonotype was seen only a few times. The chain employs TRBV13 and TRBJ1-5, with TRBD1 matching 7 bases. The CDR3 loop spans 15 amino acids. The germline V gene has CDR1 PRHDT and CDR2 FYEKMQ (reference sequence). V was pared by 0 bases and J by 4 bases, with 3 bases of the junction left unmatched. The CDR3 region has the DNA TGTGCCAGCAGCTTAGGCCTGGGACAGAATCAGCCCCAGCATTTT. Protein sequence: CASSLGLGQNQPQHF.

This chain connects TRBV19 to TRBJ2-3, with 7 positions matching TRBD1. There are 15 residues in the CDR3. Per the germline V gene, CDR1 is LNHDA and CDR2 is SQIVND (reference sequence). V lost 0 bases to trimming and J lost 4 bases; unmatched junction nucleotides: 4. The CDR3 region has the DNA TGTGCCAGTAGTATAGATGAGGGGGCCTCAGATACGCAGTATTTT. This encodes CASSIDEGASDTQYF.

This clonotype was observed a handful of times. The chain recombines TRBV7-9 with TRBJ1-1; D is undetermined. The V gene lost 5 bases and the J gene lost 1 base, with 8 bases spanning the gap. The germline gives CDR1 SEHNR, CDR2 FQNEAQ (reference sequence). CDR3 length equals 13 residues. The CDR3 loop is CASSDSGNTEAFF. The CDR3 nucleotides read TGTGCCAGCAGCGACTCGGGGAACACTGAAGCTTTCTTT.

The sample holds many counts of this clonotype. The CDR3 DNA reads TGTGCCAGCAGTGATTTTATCTCTGAGGACAATGAGCAGTTCTTC. Translation: CASSDFISEDNEQFF. The rearrangement uses TRBV2 and TRBJ2-1; no clear D gene. Trimming removed 3 bases at V and 5 bases at J, with 14 bases between. This CDR3 region has 15 residues. Germline values: CDR1 SNHLY, CDR2 FYNNEI.

This clonotype was seen repeatedly, ten times or more. V usage is TRBV19 and J usage is TRBJ2-1; maybe TRBD2 (5 bases). Trimming shortened V by 3 bases and J by 0 bases, and 12 bases separated the two germline ends. CDR3 length: 16 residues. Germline CDR1 is LNHDA and CDR2 is SQIVND (reference sequence). The CDR3 region has the DNA TGTGCCAGTAGTATCGAGCTACTAGGCTCCTACAATGAGCAGTTCTTC. Encoded protein: CASSIELLGSYNEQFF.

The chain is built from TRBV30 and TRBJ2-1; 9 bases are shared with TRBD1. Germline lookup yields CDR1 GTSNPN and CDR2 SVGIG (reference sequence). The trim removed 8 bases at V and 7 bases at J, leaving 9 bases unmatched. The CDR3 totals 13 residues. Here the CDR3 reads CAGIQGARNEQFF. The DNA for the CDR3 is TGTGCCGGAATACAGGGGGCGCGGAATGAGCAGTTCTTC.

This clonotype was seen more than once but under ten times. The V gene is TRBV12-3 or TRBV12-4, the J gene TRBJ2-3, with TRBD2 matching over 10 bases. J was trimmed by 0 bases and V by 6 bases; bases with no gene match: 12. The CDR3 runs 18 residues. This CDR3 is CASSPPNSGRLSTDTQYF. CDR3 coding DNA: TGTGCCAGCAGCCCTCCAAATAGCGGGAGGCTTAGCACAGATACGCAGTATTTT.

In its sample, this clonotype was seen a few times. V and J are TRBV30 and TRBJ1-4; 9 bases agree with TRBD1. CDR1 is GTSNPN, CDR2 SVGIG, per germline (reference sequence). V lost 3 bases, J lost 7 bases, and 12 bases stayed unmatched. This CDR3 is 16 amino acids long. DNA of the CDR3: TGTGCCTGGAGACCATTTGGGGGGACAGGGCGTGAAAAACTGTTTTTT. Its translation: CAWRPFGGTGREKLFF.

The chain links TRBV5-5 to TRBJ2-2, with a weak D call TRBD1 (7 bases). Trimming took off 4 bases at V and 3 bases at J, with 16 bases between the two ends. Germline lookup yields CDR1 SGHKS and CDR2 YYEKEE (reference sequence). This CDR3 is built from 16 residues. CDR3 in DNA: TGTGCCAGCAGCGTCGGCGCGGGACAGTACACCGGGGAGCTGTTTTTT. Its protein product is CASSVGAGQYTGELFF. Combining the CDR3 with reference TRBV5-5 and TRBJ2-2 gives the whole variable domain DAGVTQSPTHLIKTRGQQVTLRCSPISGHKSVSWYQQVLGQGPQFIFQYYEKEERGRGNFPDRFSARQFPNYSSELNVNALLLGDSALYLCASSVGAGQYTGELFFGEGSRLTVL.

The chain uses TRBV5-8 and TRBJ2-7; D is unclear. This CDR3 has 15 amino acids. The V gene's germline CDR1 is SGHTS and CDR2 YDEGEE. Trimming cost V 5 bases and J 0 bases, with 15 bases left between them. CDR3 in DNA: TGTGCCAGCAGAAATGGAGACTCCCTCTCCTACGAGCAGTACTTC. It is translated as CASRNGDSLSYEQYF.